Below are 31 T cell receptor beta chains sequenced from a single sample in a study of spatial heterogeneity in lung cancer. The time point: sample taken at primary tumor resection. No cells were sorted before sequencing. The whole RNA sequenced was extracted from tumor, nontumor lung or frozen PBMC. TCRdb recomputed calls from the 5' RACE reads with MiXCR, one row per CDR3 protein. The sample records approximately 25,000 distinct CDR3 sequences, about 3.5% being singletons. Sample: PBMCs, taken at surgery. Receptors were obtained from a female donor with early-stage non-small cell lung cancer.

In this sample, this clonotype turned up many times. The chain has TRBV27 and TRBJ2-4, with a tentative D call TRBD2 (6 bases). The CDR3 loop spans 15 amino acids. The V gene lost 6 bases and the J gene lost 0 bases, with 12 bases spanning the gap. Germline lookup yields CDR1 MNHEY and CDR2 SMNVEV (reference sequence). The CDR3 nucleotides are TGTGCCAGCAGCCAGGGACTCTCAGCCAAAAACATTCAGTACTTC. Protein: CASSQGLSAKNIQYF.

Ten or more counts support this clonotype. The genes are TRBV4-1 and TRBJ2-3; 7 bases match TRBD2. In germline, CDR1 is MGHRA, CDR2 YSYEKL. There are 18 residues in the CDR3. With V trimmed by 1 base and J by 4 bases, 14 bases remained unmatched. The CDR3 region is CASSQVRREIGSADTQYF. The DNA of the CDR3 is TGCGCCAGCAGCCAAGTTAGGCGGGAGATCGGATCCGCAGATACGCAGTATTTT.

This clonotype was observed many times. The chain recombines TRBV5-1 with TRBJ2-2; 9 bases align to TRBD2. The CDR3 runs 16 residues. The V gene end was trimmed by 1 base and the J gene end by 1 base; junction bases not matched to a gene: 2. CDR1 is SGHRS and CDR2 is YFSETQ in the germline V gene. CDR3 nucleotides: TGCGCCAGCAGCTTGCGAGCGGGAGGGAACACCGGGGAGCTGTTTTTT. Its protein is CASSLRAGGNTGELFF.

There are many counts of this clonotype. The chain carries TRBV15 and TRBJ1-4; D might be TRBD1 (6 bases). Germline CDR1 LNHNV, CDR2 YYDKDF (reference sequence). V shed 1 base and J shed 7 bases, with 13 bases lying between them. This CDR3 is 15 amino acids long. Here the CDR3 reads CATSRGVGQTEKLFF. The CDR3, as DNA: TGTGCCACCAGCAGAGGGGTAGGACAGACTGAAAAACTGTTTTTT.

Judged by abundance, this clonotype is medium-sized. The V and J genes are TRBV29-1 and TRBJ2-2; no clear D. The V gene's germline CDR1 is SQVTM and CDR2 ANQGSEA. V lost 6 bases and J lost 7, with 12 bases in between. This CDR3 comprises 12 residues. The CDR3 is CSVQSGRGELFF. Written as DNA, the CDR3 is TGCAGCGTACAAAGTGGCCGCGGGGAGCTGTTTTTT.

Ten or more counts support this clonotype. The chain uses TRBV6-5 and TRBJ1-2; perhaps TRBD1 as D (6 bases). CDR1 is MNHEY and CDR2 is SVGAGI in the germline V gene. The CDR3 covers 12 residues. V lost 5 bases, J lost 2 bases, and 6 bases lay in between. DNA of the CDR3: TGTGCCAGCAGTCAGGGGAACTATGGCTACACCTTC. Protein sequence: CASSQGNYGYTF.

This clonotype was recorded at least ten times. The chain links TRBV19 to TRBJ1-2, with 9 positions matching TRBD1. After removal of 8 bases from V and 7 bases from J, the junction contained 8 bases not matched to a gene. There are 13 residues in the CDR3. The germline gives CDR1 LNHDA, CDR2 SQIVND (reference sequence). This CDR3 is CASGSGTGFGYTF. In DNA, the CDR3 is TGTGCCAGTGGATCCGGGACAGGGTTTGGCTACACCTTC.

This clonotype was counted at least ten times. The J gene is TRBJ1-5, the V gene TRBV6-1; D remains ambiguous. The germline V gene encodes CDR1 MNHNS and CDR2 SASEGT. V shed 5 bases and J shed 7 bases, with 24 bases lying between them. This CDR3 region has 17 residues. Written as DNA, the CDR3 is TGTGCCAGCAGTTCGCCAAGCCCGGGTTTCAGGCTGCAGCCCCAGCATTTT. This encodes CASSSPSPGFRLQPQHF.

This clonotype counts as medium-sized (0.01 to 0.1%). The chain couples TRBV29-1 to TRBJ2-3; 12 bases map to TRBD1. Per the germline V gene, CDR1 is SQVTM and CDR2 is ANQGSEA. Losses at the gene ends were 7 bases for V and 4 bases for J; bases not matched to a gene: 9. The CDR3 is made up of 15 amino acids. The CDR3 is CSATPGTGGSDTQYF. The CDR3 coding sequence is TGCAGCGCGACTCCCGGGACAGGGGGCTCAGATACGCAGTATTTT.

This clonotype was found many times. J is TRBJ2-1 and V is TRBV5-6; D remains ambiguous. V dropped 4 bases and J dropped 5 bases, with 7 bases sitting between them. The CDR3 spans 12 residues. Germline CDR1 and CDR2: SGHDT and YYEEEE. The CDR3 nucleotides read TGTGCCAGCAGCATTCTGGACAATGAGCAGTTCTTC. Protein product: CASSILDNEQFF.

The genes are TRBV5-1 and TRBJ2-1; a weak D match, TRBD2 (5 bases). Trimming cost V 3 bases and J 4 bases, with 23 bases left between them. CDR3 length: 18 amino acids. Germline lookup yields CDR1 SGHRS and CDR2 YFSETQ. The CDR3, as DNA: TGCGCCAGCAGCTCGCGGTTCGGGGTAGCTTTCGGTTACAATGAGCAGTTCTTC. Translating gives CASSSRFGVAFGYNEQFF.

This clonotype came up many times. The chain has TRBV6-1 and TRBJ2-6; D is unclear. V lost 4 bases to trimming and J lost 0 bases, with 4 bases between them. Germline CDR1 reads MNHNS; CDR2 reads SASEGT. This CDR3 spans 14 amino acids. The CDR3 DNA is TGTGCCAGCAGTGGACTCTCTGGGGCCAACGTCCTGACTTTC. Translated, it gives CASSGLSGANVLTF.

This clonotype was counted ten times or more. The rearrangement links TRBV18 to TRBJ2-1; 9 bases match TRBD2. V dropped 2 bases and J dropped 10; count of bases not matched to a gene: 9. Per germline, CDR1 KGHSH and CDR2 LQKENI. The CDR3 extends over 15 amino acids. The CDR3 nucleotides are TGTGCCAGCTCACCAGGGATTAGCGGGAGCGGCGAGCAGTTCTTC. Translating it yields CASSPGISGSGEQFF.

The rearrangement uses TRBV30 and TRBJ2-7, with 7 bases lining up with TRBD1. From germline, CDR1 is GTSNPN and CDR2 SVGIG (reference sequence). CDR3 length: 13 amino acids. V dropped 5 bases and J dropped 0; count of bases not matched to a gene: 4. The CDR3 spells CAWGTAPSYEQYF. In DNA, the CDR3 is TGTGCCTGGGGGACAGCCCCCTCCTACGAGCAGTACTTC.

This clonotype was observed many times. V and J are TRBV25-1 and TRBJ2-5; a possible D gene is TRBD2 (5 bases). The V and J ends lost 4 bases and 2 bases respectively, with 11 bases between them. The CDR3 runs to 14 residues. Germline loops: CDR1 MGHDK, CDR2 SYGVNS. CDR3 residues: CASSVASLQETQYF. CDR3 nucleotide sequence: TGTGCCAGCAGTGTGGCTAGCCTTCAAGAGACCCAGTACTTC.

The chain couples TRBV4-2 to TRBJ2-4, with 8 bases lining up with TRBD1. The CDR3 totals 19 residues. V shed 0 bases, J shed 0 bases, and the junction held 10 bases outside the gene matches. CDR1 and CDR2 (germline): LGHNA, YNFKEQ. CDR3 nucleotide sequence: TGTGCCAGCAGCCAAGATTCGGGACAGGCCGATCTAGCCAAAAACATTCAGTACTTC. Protein: CASSQDSGQADLAKNIQYF.

This clonotype was observed at least ten times. V gene TRBV27 combines with J gene TRBJ2-7, with TRBD2 matching 11 bases. This CDR3 spans 14 amino acids. The V gene's germline CDR1 is MNHEY and CDR2 SMNVEV (reference sequence). The ends lost 5 bases at V and 7 bases at J; junction bases unmatched: 7. The CDR3 nucleotides read TGTGCCAGCAGTGTACTAGCGGGAGTCCGGGAGCAGTACTTC. The encoded protein is CASSVLAGVREQYF.

This clonotype has only a few counts. CDR3 nucleotide sequence: TGTACCACCCGGACTAGCGGGAATCATGAGACCCAGTACTTC. It yields the protein CTTRTSGNHETQYF. The rearrangement links TRBV6-2 or TRBV6-3 to TRBJ2-5; 12 bases align to TRBD2. The CDR3 consists of 14 residues. CDR1 is MNHEY, CDR2 SVGEGT, per germline.

This clonotype was counted many times. This chain links TRBV18 with TRBJ2-1; TRBD2 agrees at 9 bases. V lost 3 bases to trimming and J lost 6 bases; unmatched junction nucleotides: 3. This CDR3 comprises 14 residues. The germline gives CDR1 KGHSH, CDR2 LQKENI. CDR3 nucleotides: TGTGCCAGCTCACCCCAGCGGGAGGTCAATGAGCAGTTCTTC. It is translated as CASSPQREVNEQFF.

This clonotype was recorded many times. The chain has TRBV6-5 and TRBJ2-1, with D unresolved. CDR1 is MNHEY, CDR2 SVGAGI, per germline. This CDR3 spans 14 amino acids. V was cut by 2 bases and J by 5 bases, with 10 bases left in between. DNA of the CDR3: TGTGCCAGCAGTTACCTATCCCAAAACAATGAGCAGTTCTTC. This translates into CASSYLSQNNEQFF.

The table lists this clonotype with many counts. This rearrangement joins TRBV7-2 to TRBJ2-5; perhaps TRBD2 as D (6 bases). The CDR3 length is 15 residues. Trimming stripped 5 bases from V and 4 bases from J, with 17 bases between. CDR1 SGHTA and CDR2 FQGNSA come from the germline V gene. CDR3 loop: CASSPNLSEGETQYF. The CDR3 DNA follows: TGTGCCAGCAGCCCCAATCTGTCGGAGGGAGAGACCCAGTACTTC. The variable domain in full, with the rest retrieved from reference TRBV7-2 and TRBJ2-5, is GAGVSQSPSNKVTEKGKDVELRCDPISGHTALYWYRQSLGQGLEFLIYFQGNSAPDKSGLPSDRFSAERTGGSVSTLTIQRTQQEDSAVYLCASSPNLSEGETQYFGPGTRLLVL.

This clonotype was picked up many times. V and J are TRBV2 and TRBJ1-2, with D perhaps matching TRBD1 (6 bases). The V gene's germline CDR1 is SNHLY and CDR2 FYNNEI. CDR3 length: 16 residues. Trimming shortened V by 3 bases and J by 4 bases, and 18 bases separated the two germline ends. The CDR3 DNA follows: TGTGCCAGCAGTGATCGGCAGGGGATTTTCGCCTATGGCTACACCTTC. It yields the protein CASSDRQGIFAYGYTF.

This clonotype was observed at least ten times. The chain uses TRBV7-2 and TRBJ2-2; no definite D call. Trimming stripped 3 bases from V and 5 bases from J, with 13 bases between. This CDR3 contains 15 residues. Germline V CDR1 and CDR2: SGHTA, FQGNSA. The CDR3 DNA reads TGTGCCAGCAGCTTCTTTAAGGGAAGGACCGGGGAGCTGTTTTTT. This codes for CASSFFKGRTGELFF.

This clonotype was seen ten or more times. V usage is TRBV7-9 and J usage is TRBJ1-1, with D possibly matching TRBD1 (5 bases). The CDR3 is 15 residues long. Trimming took off 5 bases at V and 1 base at J, with 14 bases between the two ends. CDR1 and CDR2 from the germline V gene are SEHNR and FQNEAQ (reference sequence). CDR3 DNA sequence: TGTGCCAGCAGCATCGACAGCCTTTGGAACACTGAAGCTTTCTTT. It specifies CASSIDSLWNTEAFF.

The table lists this clonotype with many counts. The chain joins TRBV27 to TRBJ1-1; a weak D match, TRBD1 (6 bases). The ends were cut back, 0 bases at V and 9 bases at J, with 14 bases in the middle. Germline V gene lookup returns CDR1 MNHEY and CDR2 SMNVEV (reference sequence). CDR3 length: 14 residues. CDR3 in amino acids: CASSLSGSGQKAFF. The DNA of the CDR3 is TGTGCCAGCAGTTTATCCGGGTCCGGACAGAAAGCTTTCTTT.

This clonotype came up many times. The CDR3 spells CASSEAGGAGYGYTF. The CDR3, as DNA: TGTGCCAGCAGTGAAGCAGGGGGCGCGGGCTATGGCTACACCTTC. This chain joins TRBV6-1 and TRBJ1-2; the match to TRBD1 covers 7 bases. The germline V gene encodes CDR1 MNHNS and CDR2 SASEGT. Trimming removed 0 bases from V and 4 bases from J; junction bases left unmatched: 5. This CDR3 is built from 15 residues.

This clonotype was found many times. This chain links TRBV12-3 or TRBV12-4 with TRBJ2-1; the D gene is possibly TRBD1 (6 bases). V was trimmed by 4 bases and J by 3 bases, leaving 16 bases between them. This CDR3 has 16 residues. The CDR3 sequence is CASSSLGGHNYNEQFF. As DNA, the CDR3 is TGTGCCAGCAGTTCTTTAGGGGGTCATAACTACAATGAGCAGTTCTTC.

This clonotype came up many times. CDR3 amino acids: CASSRQGTTDTQYF. In nucleotides, the CDR3 is TGCGCCAGCAGCCGACAGGGGACCACAGATACGCAGTATTTT. The J gene is TRBJ2-3, the V gene TRBV5-1, with TRBD1 matching 8 bases. CDR1 and CDR2 (germline): SGHRS, YFSETQ. The V and J ends lost 4 bases and 2 bases, in that order; junction bases with no gene match: 3. This CDR3 spans 14 amino acids.

Many counts were recorded for this clonotype. This chain connects TRBV20-1 to TRBJ2-5; 15 bases are shared with TRBD2. The CDR3 sequence is 18 residues long. Germline CDR1 and CDR2: DFQATT and SNEGSKA (reference sequence). Trimming cost V 0 bases and J 7 bases; bases outside gene matches: 12. As DNA, the CDR3 is TGCAGTGCTAGAGATTCAGGACTAGCGGGAGGGCCTGGATGGACCCAGTACTTC. Translating gives CSARDSGLAGGPGWTQYF.

This clonotype was recorded many times. The chain has TRBV6-5 and TRBJ2-3; D is tentatively TRBD1 or TRBD2 (5 bases each). The ends were cut back, 7 bases at V and 1 base at J, with 18 bases in the middle. The CDR3 loop spans 16 amino acids. The germline CDR1 and CDR2 sequences are MNHEY and SVGAGI. CDR3 region: CASTSGATGRTDTQYF. The CDR3 DNA reads TGTGCCAGCACCTCCGGCGCGACGGGGCGCACAGATACGCAGTATTTT.

This clonotype was observed at least ten times. The J gene is TRBJ2-5, the V gene TRBV12-3 or TRBV12-4; D uncertain. V was trimmed by 7 bases and J by 1 base, leaving 19 bases between them. The length of the CDR3 is 16 residues. The CDR3 spells CASNAYPGRTQETQYF. The CDR3 DNA sequence: TGTGCCAGCAACGCCTACCCTGGGCGAACCCAAGAGACCCAGTACTTC.